This T cell receptor beta chain comes out of a study of glioma-infiltrating T cells. Whole-study findings and limits: Tissue-blood divergence was below expectation in non-neoplastic patients, above in gliomas. CDR3 overlap between tissue and blood was very small.

Amplification of TCR alpha and beta CDR3 regions from RNA used iRepertoire nested multiplex PCR. Tissue mRNA or PBMC total RNA, about 95-450 ng, went into one-step reverse transcription and amplification. TCRdb processed the multiplex PCR reads anew with MiXCR; each CDR3 protein has one entry. The table includes 150,000 to 200,000 distinct CDR3 sequences, around 40% detected once. Worth noting for this clonotype: The antigen is unknown. This sequence may be a read error, since a much larger clone differs from it by one base.

The germline V gene encodes CDR1 KGHDR and CDR2 SFDVKD. This CDR3 is 13 amino acids long. The chain recombines TRBV24-1 with TRBJ2-7; possible D gene TRBD2, 5 bases. The sample was glioma tissue, nonneoplastic brain tissue, or PBMCs (not recorded which). The receptor's source is a human donor with low-grade glioma or glioblastoma, undergoing nonglioma brain surgery, or in good health (not recorded which). The CDR3 DNA sequence: TGTGCCACCAGCGGAGGCAGCTCCTACGAGAAGTACTTC. Its translation is CATSGGSSYEKYF.